The clone carrying this T cell receptor (beta chain) was seen ten or more times. Its antigen is currently unknown. Each CDR3 protein is one row after TCRdb ran MiXCR on the RT-PCR reads. This table has about 240,000 distinct CDR3 sequences, 12% appearing once. The data derive from a study of response to subunit inactivated influenza vaccine. Findings and limits, study-wide: Each seasonal influenza vaccination, the authors suggested, recruits few new T cells.

This clonotype was sampled from a man aged 45-60 years who received an inactivated influenza vaccine. The material was non-naive T cells sorted from PBMCs, obtained roughly 15 days before vaccination.

The CDR3 region is CASSPPSGDTQYF. The CDR3 coding sequence is TGCGCCAGCAGCCCCCCGTCGGGGGATACGCAGTATTTT. The chain links TRBV4-3 to TRBJ2-3; D possibly corresponds to TRBD2 (5 bases). V lost 4 bases, J lost 6 bases, and 11 bases lay in between. The CDR3 spans 13 residues. The germline gives CDR1 LGHNA, CDR2 YSLEER.